Listed below are T cell receptor beta chains from one sample, sequenced in a study of T cells after yellow fever vaccination. Via MiXCR, TCRdb re-called the 5' RACE reads, giving one row per CDR3 protein. The sample records hundreds of thousands of distinct CDR3 sequences, under 25% being singletons. Here the sequenced sample was PBMCs, taken 15 days after the yellow fever booster vaccination. All receptors come from a man aged 30-40 years who received the YFV17D yellow fever vaccine. The CDR3 runs from the conserved cysteine through the conserved F or W. D genes are given only for firm matches. A clone size is listed for some rows: how often the clone was seen (once, few, many), or a class if it is expanded.

d_call clone_size j_call v_call cdr3_nt cdr3_aa
- - TRBJ2-7 TRBV5-1 TGCGCCAGCAGCCGTCTTCCGGGACCAGCCTACGAGCAGTACTTC CASSRLPGPAYEQYF
- few TRBJ2-1 TRBV29-1 TGCAGCGCTTTCGGCCGCGAGCAGTTCTTC CSAFGREQFF
- - TRBJ1-5 TRBV28 TGTGCCAGCAGTGATCTTCGGAGGCCCCAGCATTTT CASSDLRRPQHF
- few TRBJ2-3 TRBV6-5 TGTGCCAGCAGTTACGGGGCGACAAAAAGCACAGATACGCAGTATTTT CASSYGATKSTDTQYF
- few TRBJ2-3 TRBV12-3/TRBV12-4 TGTGCCAGCAGTTTAATTGGGTCCACAGATACGCAGTATTTT CASSLIGSTDTQYF
TRBD2 few TRBJ2-3 TRBV20-1 TGCAGTGCTAGAGACCGATGGTCCAGCGGGAGTCTGACAGATACGCAGTATTTT CSARDRWSSGSLTDTQYF
TRBD2 - TRBJ2-5 TRBV5-1 TGCGCCAGCAGCTTGGAACAGCTAGCGGGAGTGGACCAGTACTTC CASSLEQLAGVDQYF
- few TRBJ2-7 TRBV10-3 TGTGCCATCAGTGGGACTTTGAGCTCCTACGAGCAGTACTTC CAISGTLSSYEQYF
- few TRBJ1-2 TRBV27 TGTGCCAGCAGTTTTTGGGGGGCTGCTATGGAGGGCTACACCTTC CASSFWGAAMEGYTF
TRBD2 - TRBJ2-1 TRBV10-1 TGCGCCAGCAGTGAATTGACTAGCGGGCAGCAGTTCTTC CASSELTSGQQFF
- few TRBJ2-2 TRBV20-1 TGCAGTGCTAGAGATTTGGGGGCTCTAAACACCGGGGAGCTGTTTTTT CSARDLGALNTGELFF
- - TRBJ2-2 TRBV4-2 TGTGCCAGCAGCCCTCCACAGGGCCCTGGGGGGTCCGGGGAGCTGTTTTTT CASSPPQGPGGSGELFF
TRBD1 few TRBJ2-7 TRBV20-1 TGCAGTGCTAGAGCCGGGACAGGGCGCTACGAGCAGTACTTC CSARAGTGRYEQYF
TRBD2 - TRBJ2-1 TRBV20-1 TGCAGTGCTCCGGTCTGGCGGGGGGTATCTGAGCAGTTCTTC CSAPVWRGVSEQFF
- - TRBJ2-5 TRBV15 TGTGCCACCAGCAGAGGGTCGGGGGCCCGAGAGACCCAGTACTTC CATSRGSGARETQYF
TRBD2 many TRBJ2-2 TRBV7-7 TGTGCTAGCGGGGGGCCGGCCCGCCCCGGGGAGCTGTTTTTT CASGGPARPGELFF
TRBD2 - TRBJ2-7 TRBV3-1 TGTGCCAGCAGCCAGGGGACTAGCGGGAGCCACTACGAGCAGTACTTC CASSQGTSGSHYEQYF
TRBD1 once TRBJ2-5 TRBV25-1 TGTGCCAGCAGTGACCCGGGACAGGGTAAACCAGAGACCCAGTACTTC CASSDPGQGKPETQYF
- - TRBJ2-1 TRBV4-1 TGCGCCAGCAGCGAAGGTAGCGGTTCCTACAATGAGCAGTTCTTC CASSEGSGSYNEQFF
- - TRBJ1-2 TRBV12-3/TRBV12-4 TGTGCCAGCAGTTTCTCCCAGGGGACTAACTATGGCTACACCTTC CASSFSQGTNYGYTF
TRBD2 many TRBJ2-1 TRBV19 TGTGCCAGTAGACATAGCGGGAGGACCTACAATGAGCAGTTCTTC CASRHSGRTYNEQFF
TRBD1 few TRBJ1-3 TRBV7-9 TGTGCCAGCACCTCGGACGACAGGGCCCCCGGAAACACCATATATTTT CASTSDDRAPGNTIYF
TRBD2 - TRBJ2-5 TRBV29-1 TGCAGCGTTGAGGGTTCGGGAGGGAGCGAAGAGACCCAGTACTTC CSVEGSGGSEETQYF
- few TRBJ2-1 TRBV6-1 TGTGCCAGCAGCCTTACAATGAGCTCCTACAATGAGCAGTTCTTC CASSLTMSSYNEQFF
TRBD2 once TRBJ2-3 TRBV29-1 TGCAGCGTTGAAAGGGTAGCGGGAGATACGCAGTATTTT CSVERVAGDTQYF
TRBD1 few TRBJ2-3 TRBV12-3/TRBV12-4 TGTGCCAGCACCTCGGACAGGTTTGGACAGGGGGCATTAGATACGCAGTATTTT CASTSDRFGQGALDTQYF
- - TRBJ1-1 TRBV6-5 TGTGCCAGCAGTTACTCGATCGGGGGGGGCTCCCCTCAAGCTTTCTTT CASSYSIGGGSPQAFF
- few TRBJ2-3 TRBV20-1 TGCAGTGCTAGCTTGGATACGCAGTATTTT CSASLDTQYF
- few TRBJ2-5 TRBV5-4 TGTGCCAGCAGAACGATCCGGGACTCAGAGACCCAGTACTTC CASRTIRDSETQYF
- - TRBJ2-2 TRBV12-3/TRBV12-4 TGTGCCAGCAGCCTCTACCCCGGACAGAGCGATAAGAACACCGGGGAGCTGTTTTTT CASSLYPGQSDKNTGELFF
- few TRBJ2-7 TRBV19 TGTGCCAGTACCCTCGGCGGAGATGCCGAGCAGTACTTC CASTLGGDAEQYF
- few TRBJ1-6 TRBV7-9 TGTGCCAGCCGCCAGGACAGTCATGACTCACCCCTCCACTTT CASRQDSHDSPLHF
TRBD2 few TRBJ2-3 TRBV7-9 TGTGCCACTGGCCATGCTAGCGGGAGAGAAACGCAGTATTTT CATGHASGRETQYF
TRBD1 few TRBJ2-5 TRBV12-3/TRBV12-4 TGTGCCAGCACCTGGACAGGTCTGGAGACCCAGTACTTC CASTWTGLETQYF
TRBD1 few TRBJ1-1 TRBV5-6 TGTGCCAGCAGCATAAGGACAGGGGTGTTGAACACTGAAGCTTTCTTT CASSIRTGVLNTEAFF
- - TRBJ2-1 TRBV20-1 TGCTGTGCTAGAGGTGGTAGCGGAGATGGCTCCTACAATGAGCAGTTCTTC CCARGGSGDGSYNEQFF
TRBD2 few TRBJ2-5 TRBV7-2 TGTGCCAGCAGCTTAGCGGTCTTAGCGGGAGGTGGCGCAGAGACCCAGTACTTC CASSLAVLAGGGAETQYF
- many TRBJ1-1 TRBV7-2 TGTATCAGCTTAGAGATAGGGGCTGAAGCTTTCTTT CISLEIGAEAFF
TRBD2 - TRBJ2-1 TRBV20-1 TGCAGTGCTAGAAGCGGGAGAGTTGAGCAGTTCTTC CSARSGRVEQFF
- - TRBJ2-3 TRBV29-1 TGCAGCGTTGCCTACACAGATACGCAGTATTTT CSVAYTDTQYF
- few TRBJ2-3 TRBV2 TGTGCCAGCAGCCGCTTAAACAGGGAGGGTACAGATACGCAGTATTTT CASSRLNREGTDTQYF
- once TRBJ1-6 TRBV20-1 TGCAGTGCTAATCCCAGGGGATATTCTTCACCCCTCCACTTT CSANPRGYSSPLHF
TRBD2 - TRBJ2-3 TRBV5-5 TGTGCCAGCAGCTATAGGACTAGCGAGAGTTTGGATACGCAGTATTTT CASSYRTSESLDTQYF
- - TRBJ2-7 TRBV4-3 TGCGCCAGCAGCCAAATCCCTGACAGCTCCTACGAGCAGTACTTC CASSQIPDSSYEQYF
- few TRBJ2-7 TRBV19 TGTGCCAGTAGTAAGGGACTGTACTACGAGCAGTACTTC CASSKGLYYEQYF
- few TRBJ1-2 TRBV7-9 TGTGCCAGCAGCTTAGATAAGAGCGGCGGTGGCTACACCTTC CASSLDKSGGGYTF
- - TRBJ2-2 TRBV6-2/TRBV6-3 TGTGCCAGCAGCTCCGCTTTGGGCGGGGAGCTGTTTTTT CASSSALGGELFF
- - TRBJ2-3 TRBV19 TGTGCCACTACGACAGGAAGCACAGATACGCAGTATTTT CATTTGSTDTQYF